Described below is a single TCR beta chain sequence and its context. A junction boundary mismatches the germline segment, possibly from a read error. This specimen belongs to a study of blood T cell repertoires in COVID-19. For the study at large: T cells, B-cell-depleted T cells, or PBMCs supplied cDNA or gDNA.

This table comes from immunoSEQ multiplex PCR, and its TCRdb copy is limited to in-frame clones, with some not included. The table lists some 260,000 clones, approximately 85% of them singletons. From germline, CDR1 is ENHRY and CDR2 SYGVKD. CDR3 length equals 13 residues. The source of this sequence is a human donor in a cohort sampled during active COVID-19. This chain connects TRBV10-3 to TRBJ2-5; 7 nucleotides align to TRBD1. What was sequenced was peripheral blood. In DNA, the CDR3 is TGTGCCATCAGTGGACACAGGGGATCCTCCCAGAACTTC. Translating gives CAISGHRGSSQNF.